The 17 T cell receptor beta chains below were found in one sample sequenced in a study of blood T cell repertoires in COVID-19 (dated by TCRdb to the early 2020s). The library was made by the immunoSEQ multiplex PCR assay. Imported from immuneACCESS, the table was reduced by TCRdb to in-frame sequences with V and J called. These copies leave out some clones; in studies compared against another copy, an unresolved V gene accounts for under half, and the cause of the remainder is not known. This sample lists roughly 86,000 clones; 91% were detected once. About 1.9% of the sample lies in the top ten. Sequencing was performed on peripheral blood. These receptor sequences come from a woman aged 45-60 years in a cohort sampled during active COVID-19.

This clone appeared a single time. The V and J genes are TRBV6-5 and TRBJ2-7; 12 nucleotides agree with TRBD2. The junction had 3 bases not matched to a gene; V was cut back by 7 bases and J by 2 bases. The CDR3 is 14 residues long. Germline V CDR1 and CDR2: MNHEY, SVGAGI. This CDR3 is CASKTSGSPYEQYF. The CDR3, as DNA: TGTGCCAGCAAGACTAGCGGGAGCCCCTACGAGCAGTACTTC.

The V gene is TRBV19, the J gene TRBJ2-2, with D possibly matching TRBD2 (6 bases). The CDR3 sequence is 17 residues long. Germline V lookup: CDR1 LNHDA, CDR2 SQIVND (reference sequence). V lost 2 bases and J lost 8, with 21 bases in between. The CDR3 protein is CASSITLRRGKMGELFF. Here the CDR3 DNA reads TGTGCCAGTAGTATAACCCTTAGGCGGGGAAAAATGGGGGAGCTGTTTTTT.

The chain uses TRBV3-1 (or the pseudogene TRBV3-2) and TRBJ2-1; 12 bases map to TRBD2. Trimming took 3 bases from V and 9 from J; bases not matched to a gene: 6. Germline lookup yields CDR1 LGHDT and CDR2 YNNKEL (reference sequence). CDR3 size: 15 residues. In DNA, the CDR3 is TGTGCCAGCAGCCAGGCGACTAGCGGGAGAGGTGAGCAGTTCTTC. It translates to CASSQATSGRGEQFF.

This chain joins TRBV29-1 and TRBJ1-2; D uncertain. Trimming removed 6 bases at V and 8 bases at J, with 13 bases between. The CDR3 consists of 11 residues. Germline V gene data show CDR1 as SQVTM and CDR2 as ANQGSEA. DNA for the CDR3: TGCAGCGTCGGAGGCCTCCTCGGCTACACCTTC. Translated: CSVGGLLGYTF.

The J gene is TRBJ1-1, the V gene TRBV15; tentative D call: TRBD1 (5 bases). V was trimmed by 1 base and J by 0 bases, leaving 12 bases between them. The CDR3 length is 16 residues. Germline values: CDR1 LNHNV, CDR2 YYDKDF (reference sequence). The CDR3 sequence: CATSRAPGGVNTEAFF. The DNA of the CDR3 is TGTGCCACCAGCAGAGCGCCCGGGGGGGTGAACACTGAAGCTTTCTTT.

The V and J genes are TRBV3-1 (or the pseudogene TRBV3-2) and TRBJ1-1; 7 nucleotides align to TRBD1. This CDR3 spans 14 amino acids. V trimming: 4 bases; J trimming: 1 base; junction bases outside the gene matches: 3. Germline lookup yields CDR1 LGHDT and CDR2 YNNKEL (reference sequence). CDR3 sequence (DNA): TGTGCCAGCAGCCGACAGGGTTGGAACACTGAAGCTTTCTTT. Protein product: CASSRQGWNTEAFF.

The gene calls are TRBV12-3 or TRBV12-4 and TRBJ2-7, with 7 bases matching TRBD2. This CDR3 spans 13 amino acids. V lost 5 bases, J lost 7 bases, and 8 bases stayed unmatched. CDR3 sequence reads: CASSLGGVGEQYF. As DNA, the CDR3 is TGTGCCAGCAGTCTGGGGGGGGTCGGGGAGCAGTACTTC.

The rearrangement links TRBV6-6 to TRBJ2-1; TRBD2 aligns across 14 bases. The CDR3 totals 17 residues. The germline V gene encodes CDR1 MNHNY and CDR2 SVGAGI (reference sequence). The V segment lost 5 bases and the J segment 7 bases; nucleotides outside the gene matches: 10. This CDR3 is CASSPLGLAGVENEQFF. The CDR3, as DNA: TGTGCCAGCAGTCCCCTGGGACTAGCGGGAGTAGAGAATGAGCAGTTCTTC.

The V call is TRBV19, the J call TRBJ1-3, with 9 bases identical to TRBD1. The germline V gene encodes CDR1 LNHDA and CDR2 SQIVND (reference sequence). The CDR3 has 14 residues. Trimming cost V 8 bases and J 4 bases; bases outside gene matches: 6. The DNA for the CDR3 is TGTGCCAGTTTTCACAGGGGGCTCGGAAACACCATATATTTT. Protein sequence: CASFHRGLGNTIYF.

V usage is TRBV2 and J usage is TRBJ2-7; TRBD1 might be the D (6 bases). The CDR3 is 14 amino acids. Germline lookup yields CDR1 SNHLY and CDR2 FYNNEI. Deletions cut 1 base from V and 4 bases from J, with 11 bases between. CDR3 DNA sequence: TGTGCCAGCAGTGAAGGGACAGCACTTTACGAGCAGTACTTC. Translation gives CASSEGTALYEQYF.

CDR3 region: CASAISYQETQYF. CDR3 coding DNA: TGTGCCAGCGCGATATCGTACCAAGAGACCCAGTACTTC. V is TRBV7-3 and J is TRBJ2-5; D remains ambiguous. The CDR3 has 13 amino acids. Looked up from germline, CDR1 is SGHTA and CDR2 is FQGTGA. V was pared by 8 bases and J by 0 bases, with 10 bases between.

In nucleotides, the CDR3 is TGTGCCAGCAGTGAATGGCAGACCCAGTACTTC. Translating gives CASSEWQTQYF. The chain joins TRBV25-1 to TRBJ2-5; D unclear. Germline V gives CDR1 MGHDK, CDR2 SYGVNS. Trimming took 1 base from V and 6 from J, leaving 3 bases between them. This CDR3 contains 11 residues.

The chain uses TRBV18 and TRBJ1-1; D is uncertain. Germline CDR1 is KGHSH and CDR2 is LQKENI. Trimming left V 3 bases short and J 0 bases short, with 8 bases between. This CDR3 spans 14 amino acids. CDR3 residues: CASSPSVMNTEAFF. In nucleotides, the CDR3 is TGTGCCAGCTCACCGAGCGTCATGAACACTGAAGCTTTCTTT.

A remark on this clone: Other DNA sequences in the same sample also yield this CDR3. The CDR3 coding sequence is TGTGCCAGCAGTGAGGAGACAGGGGGTCAGCCCCAGCATTTT. It specifies CASSEETGGQPQHF. The chain has TRBV2 and TRBJ1-5, with 9 bases fitting TRBD1. From germline, CDR1 is SNHLY and CDR2 FYNNEI. Losses at the gene ends were 3 bases for V and 6 bases for J; bases not matched to a gene: 3. The CDR3 sequence is 14 residues long.

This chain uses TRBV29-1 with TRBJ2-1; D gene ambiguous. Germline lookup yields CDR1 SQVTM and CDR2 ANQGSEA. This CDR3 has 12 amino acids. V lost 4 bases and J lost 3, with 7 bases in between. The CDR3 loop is CSVAYIYNEQFF. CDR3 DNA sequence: TGCAGCGTTGCTTACATCTACAATGAGCAGTTCTTC.

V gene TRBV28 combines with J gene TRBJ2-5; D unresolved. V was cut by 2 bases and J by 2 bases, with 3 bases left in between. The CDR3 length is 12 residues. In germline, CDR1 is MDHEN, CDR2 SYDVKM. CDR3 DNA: TGTGCCAGCAGTTTACTGCAAGAGACCCAGTACTTC. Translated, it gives CASSLLQETQYF.

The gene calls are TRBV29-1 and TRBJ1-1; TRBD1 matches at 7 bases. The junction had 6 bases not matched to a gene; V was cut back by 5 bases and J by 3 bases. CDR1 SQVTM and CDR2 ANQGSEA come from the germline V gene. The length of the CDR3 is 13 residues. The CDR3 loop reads CSVRTQGDTEAFF. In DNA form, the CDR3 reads TGCAGCGTTAGGACTCAGGGGGACACTGAAGCTTTCTTT.